Given below is one T cell receptor beta chain in context. Its antigen remains unidentified. The source of the sample is a study of T cells in localized non-small cell lung cancer. Study-wide results and limits: Because only a single region of the tumor was sequenced, heterogeneity remains possible. Measurement of T cell clonality placed uninvolved adjacent lung highest, above the level in tumor.

Produced via immunoSEQ multiplex PCR; TCRdb's table is partial and in-frame only. Here the sample spans more than 40,000 clones, 86% being singletons. The CDR3 loop spans 11 amino acids. The germline V gene has CDR1 GTSNPN and CDR2 SVGIG (reference sequence). V dropped 2 bases and J dropped 10 bases, with 10 bases sitting between them. The TCR was taken from a man aged 35-75 years with stage II lung adenocarcinoma. This specimen consisted of PBMCs, obtained before any cancer treatment. The chain combines TRBV30 with TRBJ2-3; no reliable D call. For the CDR3, the DNA is TGTGCCTGGAGTCCAGGTCGAGCGCAGTATTTT. Its translation is CAWSPGRAQYF. The full variable domain, its missing parts supplied by reference TRBV30 and TRBJ2-3, is SQTIHQWPATLVQPVGSPLSLECTVEGTSNPNLYWYRQAAGRGLQLLFYSVGIGQISSEVPQNLSASRPQDRQFILSSKKLLLSDSGFYLCAWSPGRAQYFGPGTRLTVL.